This T cell receptor beta chain is drawn from a study of T-cell memory formation after mild COVID-19. Study results and limitations: Day 37-peaking second-wave clones had unconfirmed SARS-CoV-2 specificity.

To note about this clonotype: Its antigen is not identified.

V was cut by 5 bases and J by 6 bases, with 9 bases left in between. The CDR3 runs 12 residues. Germline assignment: CDR1 MNHNS and CDR2 SASEGT. TCRdb independently ran MiXCR on the 5' RACE reads; one entry per CDR3 protein. The sample has 400,000 to 450,000 distinct CDR3 sequences; more than 15% are singletons. The source of this sequence is a man between 18 and 29 years old who had mild COVID-19 (a few samples of this study predate the infection). Cell type and time point are not known. The sequencing input was PBMCs or a T cell subset sorted from them (not recorded which). The chain links TRBV6-1 to TRBJ2-3; D remains ambiguous. The CDR3 sequence: CASSIRWDTQYF. In nucleotides, the CDR3 is TGTGCCAGCAGTATTAGATGGGATACGCAGTATTTT.